This T cell receptor (beta chain) emerged from a study of cytotoxic CD8 clonotypes in ibrutinib-treated CLL (dated by TCRdb to the early 2020s). Looking at the study overall: In this cohort, approximately 14 patients were treatment-naive and about ten were relapsed/refractory, while around 18 had unmutated IGHV. Cryopreserved peripheral blood mononuclear cells were collected at three points: before therapy, at response, and at either sustained remission or disease progression. Response samples were obtained after a median of around 11 months of treatment, with a range of about 6 to 36 months. Partial responses were observed in approximately 24 patients and complete responses in 2; after a median follow-up of 68 months, remission was maintained in 14 patients and progression was observed in approximately twelve. Samples averaged about 260,000 productive templates and about 94,000 productive rearrangements. Longitudinal samples were obtainable from about 30% of the roughly 86 participants in the trial.

On a MiSeq, deep resolution sequencing aimed for a depth between 1 in 1 million and 1 in 200,000 T cells, with each clonotype covered roughly 10x on average. The immunoSEQ hsTCRB Kit was used to generate the TCR beta libraries. Per the authors' processing: ImmunoSEQ Data Assistant and ImmunoSEQ Analyzer were used for data analysis, and V, D and J genes were assigned according to IMGT definitions. Clonality was computed as one minus normalized Shannon entropy of productive rearrangement frequencies, ranging from 0 to 1. Only overrepresented clonotypes making up at least 0.05% of each patient's repertoire were included in the public clonotype analysis. Repertoires from about a dozen age-matched healthy donors in immuneACCESS were used as clonality controls. TCRdb stores this immuneACCESS table with in-frame sequences only. Part of the clones is absent; in the studies checked, under half of the shortfall reflects unresolved V genes, and no reason is known for the rest. V and J calls and clone size are as listed in that table; D and trimming were resolved from the DNA. The sample has some 300,000 clones on record, roughly 80% of them singletons. Over 5% of the sample goes to the ten largest clones.

General study outcomes and caveats: Public clonotypes were rare and either contracted or stayed stable during treatment, and the rise in clonality at ibrutinib response reflected the expansion of private clonotypes. An increase in clonality was observed at ibrutinib response, with clonality remaining stable during sustained remission and falling back toward baseline at progression. Baseline clonality was found to be higher than that of age-matched healthy donors and was strongly correlated with circulating CD8+ T-cell counts. Lymph node repertoires were not examined, and the timing of sampling was not matched between patients in sustained remission and those whose disease progressed.

For TCR beta library preparation, roughly 2 micrograms of genomic DNA were extracted from the cryopreserved PBMCs. Longitudinal blood samples from CLL patients receiving ibrutinib monotherapy were subjected to high-throughput TCR beta sequencing. Patients were enrolled in a phase 2 open-label single-center ibrutinib monotherapy trial. As to this clone: Its antigen remains unidentified. It has no much larger one-base neighbor in the sample; base qualities were not kept.

The germline V gene encodes CDR1 SGHTA and CDR2 FQGNSA. V and J are trimmed by 3 bases and 2 bases, and the gene matches miss 3 bases of the junction. The CDR3 sequence holds 15 residues, the cysteine and phenylalanine included. The DNA shown is the 45-base CDR3, in frame from base 1. The V and J segments used are TRBV7-2 and TRBJ2-2, with TRBD2 matching 7 junction bases. Specimen: PBMCs, collected before ibrutinib treatment. This receptor was taken from a human donor with chronic lymphocytic leukemia. The nucleotide sequence reads as follows: TGTGCCAGCAGCTTGGGCGGGGGAAACACCGGGGAGCTGTTTTTT. The translation is CASSLGGGNTGELFF. Beyond the CDR3, the reference TRBV7-2 and TRBJ2-2 genes provide the residues; the full variable domain reads: GAGVSQSPSNKVTEKGKDVELRCDPISGHTALYWYRQSLGQGLEFLIYFQGNSAPDKSGLPSDRFSAERTGGSVSTLTIQRTQQEDSAVYLCASSLGGGNTGELFFGEGSRLTVL.